This record looks at one T cell receptor (beta chain) sequence and its context. The data originate from a study of blood T cell repertoires in COVID-19. Study-wide context: The United States, Italy and Spain were the sources of the acute and convalescent COVID-19 samples. Nucleic acid was either cDNA or gDNA, and it came from T cells, B-cell-depleted T cells, or PBMCs.

Some clones are missing from TCRdb's copy, which holds only in-frame ones; the method was immunoSEQ multiplex PCR. The table records around 100,000 clones, roughly 92% of them present only once. The TCR comes from a man between 50 and 59 years old with active COVID-19. Sequencing was done on a sample of peripheral blood.

For the CDR3, the DNA is TGTGCCAGTGGAGAAACGGGAGGGCCTACAGATACGCAGTATTTT. Its translation: CASGETGGPTDTQYF. The chain links TRBV19 to TRBJ2-3, with 8 bases fitting TRBD2. J gave up 3 bases and V 8 bases, and 10 bases lay outside the gene matches. Germline CDR1 reads LNHDA; CDR2 reads SQIVND (reference sequence). This CDR3 is built from 15 residues.